The clone carrying this T cell receptor beta chain was recorded at least ten times. This specimen comes from a study of Graves' ophthalmopathy and Graves' hyperthyroidism. Investigators amplified TCR beta CDR3 regions from RNA transcripts. An initial RT-PCR round employing HTBI primers preceded a second-round multiplex PCR. TCRdb reprocessed the multiplex PCR reads with MiXCR, giving one entry per CDR3 protein. The sample holds 300,000 to 400,000 distinct CDR3 sequences, roughly a sixth seen once. The V gene's germline CDR1 is DFQATT and CDR2 SNEGSKA (reference sequence). The V and J ends lost 1 base and 7 bases respectively, with 11 bases between them. CDR3 length equals 14 residues.

The source material was peripheral blood. This chain connects TRBV20-1 to TRBJ1-6; D is perhaps TRBD1 (6 bases). The TCR originated in an adult woman with stable Graves' hyperthyroidism. CDR3 residues: CSARVGQYNSPLHF. The DNA of the CDR3 is TGCAGTGCTAGAGTAGGACAGTACAATTCACCCCTCCACTTT.